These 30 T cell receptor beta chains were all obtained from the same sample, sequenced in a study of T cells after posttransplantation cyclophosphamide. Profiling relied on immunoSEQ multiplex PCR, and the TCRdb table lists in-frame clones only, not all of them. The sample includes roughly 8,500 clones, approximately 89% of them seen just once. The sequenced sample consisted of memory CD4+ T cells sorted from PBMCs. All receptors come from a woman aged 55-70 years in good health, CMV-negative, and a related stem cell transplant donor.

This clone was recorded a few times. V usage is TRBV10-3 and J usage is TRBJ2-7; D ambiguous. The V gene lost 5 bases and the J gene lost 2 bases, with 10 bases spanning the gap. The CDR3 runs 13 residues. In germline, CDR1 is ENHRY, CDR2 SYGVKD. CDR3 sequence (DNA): TGTGCCATCAGTTCGACATCTACCTACGAGCAGTACGTC. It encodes CAISSTSTYEQYV.

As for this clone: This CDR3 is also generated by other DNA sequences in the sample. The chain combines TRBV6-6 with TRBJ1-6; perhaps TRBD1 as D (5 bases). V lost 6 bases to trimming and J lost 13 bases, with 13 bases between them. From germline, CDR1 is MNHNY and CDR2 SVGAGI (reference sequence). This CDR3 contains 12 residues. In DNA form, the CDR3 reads TGTGCCAGCAGGGGCACAGGATTCCCCCTCCACTTT. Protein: CASRGTGFPLHF.

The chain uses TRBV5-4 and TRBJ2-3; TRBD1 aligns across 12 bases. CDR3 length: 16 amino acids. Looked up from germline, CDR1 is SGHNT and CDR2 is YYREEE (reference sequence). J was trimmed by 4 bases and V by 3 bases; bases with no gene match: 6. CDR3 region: CASSSPGQGAADTQYF. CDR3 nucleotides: TGTGCCAGCAGCTCCCCGGGACAGGGGGCCGCAGATACGCAGTATTTT. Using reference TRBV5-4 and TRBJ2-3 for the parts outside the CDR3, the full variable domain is ETGVTQSPTHLIKTRGQQVTLRCSSQSGHNTVSWYQQALGQGPQFIFQYYREEENGRGNFPPRFSGLQFPNYSSELNVNALELDDSALYLCASSSPGQGAADTQYFGPGTRLTVL.

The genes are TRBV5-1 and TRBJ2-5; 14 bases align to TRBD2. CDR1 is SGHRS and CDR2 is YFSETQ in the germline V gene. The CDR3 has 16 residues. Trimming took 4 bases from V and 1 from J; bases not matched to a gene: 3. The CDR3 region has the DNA TGCGCCAGCAGCGCCGGACTAGCGGGGGGCCAAGAGACCCAGTACTTC. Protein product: CASSAGLAGGQETQYF.

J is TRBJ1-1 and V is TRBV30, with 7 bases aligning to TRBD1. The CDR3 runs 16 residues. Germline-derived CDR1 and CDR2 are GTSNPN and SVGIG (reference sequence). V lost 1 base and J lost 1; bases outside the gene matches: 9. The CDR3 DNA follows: TGTGCCTGGAGTGCTGGAGGGGGCGGAAGGAACACTGAAGCTTTCTTT. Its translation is CAWSAGGGGRNTEAFF. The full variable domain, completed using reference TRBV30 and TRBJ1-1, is SQTIHQWPATLVQPVGSPLSLECTVEGTSNPNLYWYRQAAGRGLQLLFYSVGIGQISSEVPQNLSASRPQDRQFILSSKKLLLSDSGFYLCAWSAGGGGRNTEAFFGQGTRLTVV.

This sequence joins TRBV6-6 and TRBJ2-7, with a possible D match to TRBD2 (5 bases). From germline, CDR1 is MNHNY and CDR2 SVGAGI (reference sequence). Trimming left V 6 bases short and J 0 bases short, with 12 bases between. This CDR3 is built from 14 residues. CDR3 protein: CASRPSYSSYEQYV. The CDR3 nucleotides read TGTGCCAGCAGGCCTAGCTATAGCTCCTACGAGCAGTACGTC.

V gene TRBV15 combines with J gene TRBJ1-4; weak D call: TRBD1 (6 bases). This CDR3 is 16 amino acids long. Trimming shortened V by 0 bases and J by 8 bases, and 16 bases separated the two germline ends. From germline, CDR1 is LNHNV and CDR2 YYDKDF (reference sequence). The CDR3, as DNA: TGTGCCACCAGCAGAGACCTTCAGGGGCCAGGGGAAAAACTGTTTTTT. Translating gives CATSRDLQGPGEKLFF.

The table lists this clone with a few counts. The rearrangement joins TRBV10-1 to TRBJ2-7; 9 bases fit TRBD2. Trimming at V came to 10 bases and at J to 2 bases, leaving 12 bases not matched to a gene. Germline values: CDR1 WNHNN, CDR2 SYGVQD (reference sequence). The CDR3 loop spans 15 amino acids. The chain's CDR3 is CATGAPGLATYEQYV. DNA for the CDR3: TGCGCCACCGGGGCCCCGGGACTAGCTACCTACGAGCAGTACGTC.

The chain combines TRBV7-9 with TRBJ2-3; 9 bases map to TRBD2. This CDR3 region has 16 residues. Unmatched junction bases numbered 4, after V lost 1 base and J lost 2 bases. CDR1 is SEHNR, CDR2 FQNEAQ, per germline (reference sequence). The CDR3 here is CASSLVASGATDTQYF. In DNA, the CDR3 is TGTGCCAGCAGCTTAGTCGCTAGCGGGGCCACAGATACGCAGTATTTT.

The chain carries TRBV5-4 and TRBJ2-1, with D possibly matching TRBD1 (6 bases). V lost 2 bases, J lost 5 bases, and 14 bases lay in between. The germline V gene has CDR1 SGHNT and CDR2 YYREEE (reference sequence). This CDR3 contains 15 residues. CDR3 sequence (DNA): TGTGCCAGCAGCTTAAGTACTAGGGGGAACAATGAGCAGTTCTTC. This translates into CASSLSTRGNNEQFF.

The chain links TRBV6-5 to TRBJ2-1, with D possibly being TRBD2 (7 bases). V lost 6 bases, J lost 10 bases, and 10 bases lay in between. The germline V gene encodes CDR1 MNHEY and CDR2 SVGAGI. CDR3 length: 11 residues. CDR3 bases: TGTGCCAGCAGAAGGGGGGGGGAGCAGTTCTTC. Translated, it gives CASRRGGEQFF.

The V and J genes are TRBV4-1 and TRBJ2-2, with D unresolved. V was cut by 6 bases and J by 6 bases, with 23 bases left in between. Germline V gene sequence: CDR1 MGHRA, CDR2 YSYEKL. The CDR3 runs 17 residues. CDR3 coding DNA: TGCGCCAGCAGGTGGGCGACCCAACCCCAGCTCGCCGGGGAGCTGTTTTTT. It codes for CASRWATQPQLAGELFF.

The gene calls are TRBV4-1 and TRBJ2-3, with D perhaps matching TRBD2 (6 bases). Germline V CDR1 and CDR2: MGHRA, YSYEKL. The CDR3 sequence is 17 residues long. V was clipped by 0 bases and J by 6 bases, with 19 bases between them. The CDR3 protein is CASSQDSTGTRGDTQYF. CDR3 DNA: TGCGCCAGCAGCCAAGACAGTACTGGTACCCGGGGGGATACGCAGTATTTT.

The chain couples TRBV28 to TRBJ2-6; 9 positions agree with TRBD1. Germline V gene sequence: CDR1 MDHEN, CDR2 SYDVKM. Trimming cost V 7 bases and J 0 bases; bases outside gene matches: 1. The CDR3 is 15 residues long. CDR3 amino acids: CASKTGGSGANVLTF. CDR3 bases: TGTGCCAGCAAGACAGGGGGCTCTGGGGCCAACGTCCTGACTTTC. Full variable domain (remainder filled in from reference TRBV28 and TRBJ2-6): DVKVTQSSRYLVKRTGEKVFLECVQDMDHENMFWYRQDPGLGLRLIYFSYDVKMKEKGDIPEGYSVSREKKERFSLILESASTNQTSMYLCASKTGGSGANVLTFGAGSRLTVL.

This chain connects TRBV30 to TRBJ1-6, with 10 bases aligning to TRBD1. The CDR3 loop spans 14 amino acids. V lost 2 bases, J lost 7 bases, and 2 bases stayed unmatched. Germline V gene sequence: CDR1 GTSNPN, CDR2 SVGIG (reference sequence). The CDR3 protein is CAWSSDRGNSPLHF. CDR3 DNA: TGTGCCTGGAGTTCGGACAGGGGGAATTCACCCCTCCACTTT.

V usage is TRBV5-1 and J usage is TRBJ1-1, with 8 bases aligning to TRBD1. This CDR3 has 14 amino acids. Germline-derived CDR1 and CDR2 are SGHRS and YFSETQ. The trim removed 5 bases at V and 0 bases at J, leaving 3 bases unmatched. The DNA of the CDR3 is TGCGCCAGCAGGACAGGGGATATGAACACTGAAGCTTTCTTT. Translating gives CASRTGDMNTEAFF.

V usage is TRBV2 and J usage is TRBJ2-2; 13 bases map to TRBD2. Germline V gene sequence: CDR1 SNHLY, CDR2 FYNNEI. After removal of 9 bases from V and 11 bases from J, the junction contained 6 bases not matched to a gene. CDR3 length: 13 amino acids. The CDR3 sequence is CASRTSGGGELFF. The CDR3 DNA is TGTGCCAGTCGGACTAGCGGGGGTGGTGAGCTGTTTTTT.

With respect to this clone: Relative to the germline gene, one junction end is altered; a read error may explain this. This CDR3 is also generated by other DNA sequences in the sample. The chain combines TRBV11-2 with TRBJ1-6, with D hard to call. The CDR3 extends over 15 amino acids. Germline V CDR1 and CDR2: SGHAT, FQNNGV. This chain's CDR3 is CASSLVRPENSPLHF. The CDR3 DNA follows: TGTGCCAGCAGCTTAGTTCGTCCAGAAAATTCCCCCCTCCACTTT.

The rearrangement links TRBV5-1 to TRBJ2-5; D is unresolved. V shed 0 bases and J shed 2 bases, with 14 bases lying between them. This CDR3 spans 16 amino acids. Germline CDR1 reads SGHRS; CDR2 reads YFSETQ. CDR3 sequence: CASSLGPGGLQETQYF. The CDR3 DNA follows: TGCGCCAGCAGCTTGGGCCCTGGCGGCCTACAAGAGACCCAGTACTTC.

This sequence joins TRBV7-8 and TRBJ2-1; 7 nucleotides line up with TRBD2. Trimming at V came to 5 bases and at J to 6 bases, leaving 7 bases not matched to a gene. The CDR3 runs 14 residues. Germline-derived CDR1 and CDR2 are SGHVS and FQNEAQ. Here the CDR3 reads CASSLGGRSNEQFF. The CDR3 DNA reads TGTGCCAGCAGCCTGGGGGGGAGAAGCAATGAGCAGTTCTTC.

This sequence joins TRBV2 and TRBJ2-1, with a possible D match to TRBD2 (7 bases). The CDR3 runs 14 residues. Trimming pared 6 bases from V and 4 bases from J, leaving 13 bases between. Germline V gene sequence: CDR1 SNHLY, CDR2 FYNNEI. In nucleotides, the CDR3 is TGTGCCAGCAGAAGGGGGGGACCTTACAATGAGCAGTTCTTC. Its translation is CASRRGGPYNEQFF.

The CDR3 DNA reads TGCGCCAGCTCCACAGGGGGAAACTATGGCTACACCTTC. It specifies CASSTGGNYGYTF. This sequence joins TRBV5-1 and TRBJ1-2; TRBD1 aligns across 8 bases. There are 13 residues in the CDR3. Germline assignment: CDR1 SGHRS and CDR2 YFSETQ. The ends lost 7 bases at V and 2 bases at J; junction bases unmatched: 4.

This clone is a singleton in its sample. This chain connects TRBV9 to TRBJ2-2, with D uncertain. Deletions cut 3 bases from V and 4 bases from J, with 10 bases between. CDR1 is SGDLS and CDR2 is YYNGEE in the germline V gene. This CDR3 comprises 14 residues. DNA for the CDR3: TGTGCCAGCAGCGCTCGTCCTTCCACCGGGGAGCTGTTTTTT. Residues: CASSARPSTGELFF.

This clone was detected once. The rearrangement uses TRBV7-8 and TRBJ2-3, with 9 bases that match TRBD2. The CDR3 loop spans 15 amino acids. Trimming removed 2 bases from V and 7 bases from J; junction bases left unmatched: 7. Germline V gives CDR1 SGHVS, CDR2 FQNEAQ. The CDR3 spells CASSLYGSGGNTQYF. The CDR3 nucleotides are TGTGCCAGCAGCTTATACGGTAGCGGGGGCAATACGCAGTATTTT.

This CDR3 is CASSSGLWGIQYF. In nucleotides, the CDR3 is TGTGCCAGCAGCTCCGGACTTTGGGGCATTCAGTACTTC. The rearrangement uses TRBV7-2 and TRBJ2-4; possible D gene TRBD2, 5 bases. With 4 bases removed from V and 9 bases from J, the gap between germline ends came to 13 bases. This CDR3 region has 13 residues. Germline values: CDR1 SGHTA, CDR2 FQGNSA. Full variable domain (outside the CDR3, taken from reference TRBV7-2 and TRBJ2-4): GAGVSQSPSNKVTEKGKDVELRCDPISGHTALYWYRQSLGQGLEFLIYFQGNSAPDKSGLPSDRFSAERTGGSVSTLTIQRTQQEDSAVYLCASSSGLWGIQYFGAGTRLSVL.

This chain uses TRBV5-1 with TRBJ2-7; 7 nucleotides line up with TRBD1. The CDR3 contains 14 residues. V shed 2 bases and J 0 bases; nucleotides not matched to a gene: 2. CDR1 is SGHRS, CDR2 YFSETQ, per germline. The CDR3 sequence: CASSLQGNSYEQYF. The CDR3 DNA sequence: TGCGCCAGCAGCTTACAGGGGAACTCCTACGAGCAGTACTTC. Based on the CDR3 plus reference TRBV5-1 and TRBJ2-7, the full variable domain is KAGVTQTPRYLIKTRGQQVTLSCSPISGHRSVSWYQQTPGQGLQFLFEYFSETQRNKGNFPGRFSGRQFSNSRSEMNVSTLELGDSALYLCASSLQGNSYEQYFGPGTRLTVT.

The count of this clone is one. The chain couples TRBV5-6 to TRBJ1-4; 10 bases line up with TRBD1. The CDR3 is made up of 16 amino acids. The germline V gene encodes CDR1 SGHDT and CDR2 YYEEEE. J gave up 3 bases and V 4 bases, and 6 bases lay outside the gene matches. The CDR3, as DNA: TGTGCCAGCAGCCCCGGACAGGGGGATCCTAATGAAAAACTGTTTTTT. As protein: CASSPGQGDPNEKLFF.

Here the CDR3 reads CATSVGGGNQPQHF. CDR3 DNA: TGTGCCACCAGCGTAGGGGGGGGGAATCAGCCCCAGCATTTT. The chain combines TRBV15 with TRBJ1-5, with D tentatively TRBD1 (6 bases). CDR1 and CDR2 (germline): LNHNV, YYDKDF (reference sequence). The V gene lost 5 bases and the J gene lost 4 bases, with 12 bases spanning the gap. This CDR3 comprises 14 residues.

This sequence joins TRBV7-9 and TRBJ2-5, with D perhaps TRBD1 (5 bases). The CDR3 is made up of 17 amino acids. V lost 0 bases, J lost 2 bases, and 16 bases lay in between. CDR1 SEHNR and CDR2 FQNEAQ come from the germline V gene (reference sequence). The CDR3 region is CASSLASQWGGQETQYF. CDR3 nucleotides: TGTGCCAGCAGCTTAGCCTCGCAGTGGGGCGGACAAGAGACCCAGTACTTC.

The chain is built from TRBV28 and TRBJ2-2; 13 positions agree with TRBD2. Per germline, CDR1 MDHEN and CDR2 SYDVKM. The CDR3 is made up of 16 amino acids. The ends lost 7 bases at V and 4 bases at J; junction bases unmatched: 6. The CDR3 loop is CASILGLAGPTGELFF. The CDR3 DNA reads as TGTGCCAGCATCCTGGGACTAGCGGGACCCACCGGGGAGCTGTTTTTT.